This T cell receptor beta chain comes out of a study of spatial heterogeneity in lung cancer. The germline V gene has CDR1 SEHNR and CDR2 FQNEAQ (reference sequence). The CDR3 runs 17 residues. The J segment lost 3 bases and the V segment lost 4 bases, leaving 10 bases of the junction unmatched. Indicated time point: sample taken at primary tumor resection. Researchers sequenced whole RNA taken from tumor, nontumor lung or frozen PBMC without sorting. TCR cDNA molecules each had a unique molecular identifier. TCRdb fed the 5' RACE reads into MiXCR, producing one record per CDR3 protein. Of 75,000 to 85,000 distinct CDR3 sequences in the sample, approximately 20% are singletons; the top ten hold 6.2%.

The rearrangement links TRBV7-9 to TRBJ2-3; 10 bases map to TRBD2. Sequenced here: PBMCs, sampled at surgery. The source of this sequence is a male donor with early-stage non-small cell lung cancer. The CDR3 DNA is TGTGCCAGCAGCTCCAGCGGGGGGGCGAGTGGAACAGATACGCAGTATTTT. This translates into CASSSSGGASGTDTQYF.